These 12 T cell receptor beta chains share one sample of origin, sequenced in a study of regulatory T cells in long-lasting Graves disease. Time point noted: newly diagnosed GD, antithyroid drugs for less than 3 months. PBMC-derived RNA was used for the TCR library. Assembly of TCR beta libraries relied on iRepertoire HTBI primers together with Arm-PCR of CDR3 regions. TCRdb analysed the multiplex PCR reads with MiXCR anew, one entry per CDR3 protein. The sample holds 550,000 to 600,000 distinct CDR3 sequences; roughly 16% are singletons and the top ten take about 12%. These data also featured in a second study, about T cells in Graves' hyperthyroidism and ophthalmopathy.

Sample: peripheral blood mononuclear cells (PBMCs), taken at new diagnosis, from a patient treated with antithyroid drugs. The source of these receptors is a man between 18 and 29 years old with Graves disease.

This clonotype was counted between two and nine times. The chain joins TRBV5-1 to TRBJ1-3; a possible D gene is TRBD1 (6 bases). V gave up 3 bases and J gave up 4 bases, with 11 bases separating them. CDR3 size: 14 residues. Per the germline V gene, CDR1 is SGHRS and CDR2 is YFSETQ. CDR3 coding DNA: TGCGCCAGCAGCTCCCAGGGGAACGGAAACACCATATATTTT. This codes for CASSSQGNGNTIYF.

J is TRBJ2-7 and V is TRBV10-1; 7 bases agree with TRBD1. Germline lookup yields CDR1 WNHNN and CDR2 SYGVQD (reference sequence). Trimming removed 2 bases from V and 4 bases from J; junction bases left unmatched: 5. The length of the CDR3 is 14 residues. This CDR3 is CASSEGQALYEQYF. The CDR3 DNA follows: TGCGCCAGCAGTGAGGGACAGGCCTTATACGAGCAGTACTTC.

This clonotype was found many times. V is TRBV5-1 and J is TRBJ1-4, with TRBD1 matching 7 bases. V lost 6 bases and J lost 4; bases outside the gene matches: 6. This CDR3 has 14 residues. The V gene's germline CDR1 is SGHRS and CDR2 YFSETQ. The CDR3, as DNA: TGCGCCAGCAACTTCGGGACAGTTAATGAAAAACTGTTTTTT. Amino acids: CASNFGTVNEKLFF.

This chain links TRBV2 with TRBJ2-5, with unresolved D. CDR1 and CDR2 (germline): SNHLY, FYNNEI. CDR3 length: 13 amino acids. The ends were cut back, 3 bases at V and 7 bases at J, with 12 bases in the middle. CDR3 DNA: TGTGCCAGCAGTGACTCGGCAGACGGGACCCAGTACTTC. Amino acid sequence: CASSDSADGTQYF.

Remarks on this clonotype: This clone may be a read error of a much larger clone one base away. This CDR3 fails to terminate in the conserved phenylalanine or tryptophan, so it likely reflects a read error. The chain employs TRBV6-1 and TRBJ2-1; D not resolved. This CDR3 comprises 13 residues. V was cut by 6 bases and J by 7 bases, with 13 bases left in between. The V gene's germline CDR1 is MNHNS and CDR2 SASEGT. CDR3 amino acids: CASSPGSINEQFL. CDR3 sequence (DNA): TGTGCCAGCAGCCCTGGGTCGATAAATGAGCAGTTCCTC.

CDR3 residues: CASRIQGGDYGYTF. In DNA, the CDR3 is TGTGCCAGCAGAATTCAGGGGGGGGACTATGGCTACACCTTC. The chain couples TRBV6-1 to TRBJ1-2; TRBD1 matches at 7 bases. This CDR3 region has 14 residues. V dropped 6 bases and J dropped 3; count of bases not matched to a gene: 7. Germline V gives CDR1 MNHNS, CDR2 SASEGT.

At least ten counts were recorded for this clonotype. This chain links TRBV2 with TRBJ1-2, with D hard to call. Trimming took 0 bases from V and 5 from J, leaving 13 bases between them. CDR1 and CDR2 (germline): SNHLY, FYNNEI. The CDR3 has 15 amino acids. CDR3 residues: CASSEALTNFYGYTF. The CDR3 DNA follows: TGTGCCAGCAGTGAAGCGCTTACAAACTTTTATGGCTACACCTTC. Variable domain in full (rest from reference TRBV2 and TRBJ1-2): EPEVTQTPSHQVTQMGQEVILRCVPISNHLYFYWYRQILGQKVEFLVSFYNNEISEKSEIFDDQFSVERPDGSNFTLKIRSTKLEDSAMYFCASSEALTNFYGYTFGSGTRLTVV.

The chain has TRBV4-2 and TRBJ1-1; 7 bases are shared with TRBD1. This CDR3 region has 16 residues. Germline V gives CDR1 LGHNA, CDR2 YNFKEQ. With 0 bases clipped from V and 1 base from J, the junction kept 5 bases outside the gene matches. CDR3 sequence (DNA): TGTGCCAGCAGCCAAGACCCGACAGGGCCGAACACTGAAGCTTTCTTT. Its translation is CASSQDPTGPNTEAFF.

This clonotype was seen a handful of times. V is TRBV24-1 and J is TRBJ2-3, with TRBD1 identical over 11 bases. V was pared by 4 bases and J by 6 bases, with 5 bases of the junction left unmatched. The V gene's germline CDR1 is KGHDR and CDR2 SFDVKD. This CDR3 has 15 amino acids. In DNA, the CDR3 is TGTGCCACCAGTGACCCTGGACAGGGGGCGGATACGCAGTATTTT. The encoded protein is CATSDPGQGADTQYF.

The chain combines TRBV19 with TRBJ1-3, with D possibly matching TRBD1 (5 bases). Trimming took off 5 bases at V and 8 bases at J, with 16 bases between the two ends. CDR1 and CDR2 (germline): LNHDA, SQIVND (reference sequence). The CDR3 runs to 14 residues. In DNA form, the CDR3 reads TGTGCCAGTAGTCGCACGGGACTGAGGGACACCATATATTTT. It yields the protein CASSRTGLRDTIYF.

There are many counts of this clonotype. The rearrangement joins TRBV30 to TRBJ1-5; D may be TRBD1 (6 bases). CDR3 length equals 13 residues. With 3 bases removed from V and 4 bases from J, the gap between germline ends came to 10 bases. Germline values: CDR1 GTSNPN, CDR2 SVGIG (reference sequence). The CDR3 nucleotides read TGTGCCTGGAGGGGACACCTAAATCAGCCCCAGCATTTT. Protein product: CAWRGHLNQPQHF.

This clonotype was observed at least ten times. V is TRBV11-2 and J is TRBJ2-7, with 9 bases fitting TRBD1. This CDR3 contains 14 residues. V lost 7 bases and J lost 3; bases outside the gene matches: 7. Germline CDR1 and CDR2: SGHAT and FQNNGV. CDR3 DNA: TGTGCCAGCACCCTAGGGACAGGGCACTACGAGCAGTACTTC. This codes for CASTLGTGHYEQYF.